This T cell receptor (beta chain) comes out of a study of CD8 T cells in Susac syndrome. General study results and limits: The study recognized that its TCR sequencing and HLA analysis covered a relatively small number of individuals.

It was negative isolation that provided the CD8+ and CD4+ T cells, whereas TEMRA cells were enriched by FACS. Notes on this clonotype: The antigen is undetermined.

CDR3 length equals 13 residues. The V gene lost 7 bases and the J gene lost 6 bases, with 15 bases spanning the gap. From germline, CDR1 is MNHEY and CDR2 SMNVEV (reference sequence). cDNA came from around 0.5 to 1 ug RNA primed by random hexamers. The immunoSEQ assay covered 54 Vbeta and 13 Jbeta segments for CDR3. TCRdb passed the immunoSEQ multiplex PCR reads through MiXCR, listing each CDR3 protein once. The sample records some 150,000 distinct CDR3 sequences, roughly 94% being singletons. This TCR derives from a human donor with multiple sclerosis. V gene TRBV27 combines with J gene TRBJ1-1; D gene uncertain. The sample was CD8+ T cells from PBMCs. CDR3 sequence: CASTPSGRAEAFF. CDR3 DNA: TGTGCCAGCACCCCTTCGGGGAGGGCTGAAGCTTTCTTT.